The next 20 T cell receptor beta chains were all read from a single sample in a study of blood T cell repertoires in COVID-19 (dated by TCRdb to about 2020). The library was generated by the immunoSEQ multiplex PCR assay. This immuneACCESS table, as held by TCRdb, lists in-frame sequences with V and J called but not all clones. Of the missing ones, under half trace to an unresolved V gene in checked studies; the others have no known cause. Within this sample are around 270,000 clones, with about 89% of them counted one time only. 4.6% of the sample lies in the top ten. The sample comprised peripheral blood. The receptor set was obtained from a man aged 40-50 years with acute or convalescent COVID-19.

This clone has a single count. This chain joins TRBV3-1 (or the pseudogene TRBV3-2) and TRBJ1-2, with D maybe TRBD1 (5 bases). Germline V CDR1 and CDR2: LGHDT, YNNKEL (reference sequence). The CDR3 is 13 residues long. The V end lost 3 bases, the J end lost 2 bases, and 7 bases lay between the germline ends. In nucleotides, the CDR3 is TGTGCCAGCAGCCACCAGGGCAACTATGGCTACACCTTC. Amino acid sequence: CASSHQGNYGYTF.

This chain uses TRBV19 with TRBJ1-5; D unresolved. Trimming shortened V by 5 bases and J by 7 bases, and 12 bases separated the two germline ends. Per germline, CDR1 LNHDA and CDR2 SQIVND (reference sequence). This CDR3 is 13 amino acids long. CDR3 region: CASSEGLGQPQHF. In DNA form, the CDR3 reads TGTGCCAGTAGTGAGGGTTTGGGGCAGCCCCAGCATTTT. Combining the CDR3 with reference TRBV19 and TRBJ1-5 gives the whole variable domain DGGITQSPKYLFRKEGQNVTLSCEQNLNHDAMYWYRQDPGQGLRLIYYSQIVNDFQKGDIAEGYSVSREKKESFPLTVTSAQKNPTAFYLCASSEGLGQPQHFGDGTRLSIL.

The J gene is TRBJ2-3, the V gene TRBV4-2; D not resolved. V shed 1 base and J shed 8 bases, with 13 bases lying between them. Germline V CDR1 and CDR2: LGHNA, YNFKEQ. The CDR3 sequence is 14 residues long. This CDR3 is CASSQGVARVTQYF. As DNA, the CDR3 is TGTGCCAGCAGCCAAGGGGTAGCCCGGGTTACGCAGTATTTT.

The CDR3 DNA sequence: TGTGCCAGCAGCCCCGGACAGGGGCTCTTGCAGCCCCAGCATTTT. As protein: CASSPGQGLLQPQHF. The V gene is TRBV7-6, the J gene TRBJ1-5, with 9 bases that match TRBD1. Trimming at V came to 5 bases and at J to 7 bases, leaving 9 bases not matched to a gene. Per germline, CDR1 SGHVS and CDR2 FNYEAQ. CDR3 size: 15 residues.

The chain uses TRBV7-9 and TRBJ1-2; the D gene is possibly TRBD1 (6 bases). The CDR3 spans 14 residues. The germline V and J ends were trimmed by 4 bases and 4 bases, with 13 bases remaining between them. Germline CDR1 reads SEHNR; CDR2 reads FQNEAQ (reference sequence). CDR3 sequence reads: CASSSGRGGYGYTF. The DNA of the CDR3 is TGTGCCAGCAGCTCTGGGAGGGGGGGCTATGGCTACACCTTC.

The gene calls are TRBV3-1 (or the pseudogene TRBV3-2) and TRBJ1-2; D perhaps matches TRBD1 (6 bases). The germline V and J ends were trimmed by 0 bases and 6 bases, with 8 bases remaining between them. Per the germline V gene, CDR1 is LGHDT and CDR2 is YNNKEL (reference sequence). This CDR3 has 13 amino acids. The CDR3 DNA follows: TGTGCCAGCAGCCAAGAACAGGGAAATGGCTACACCTTC. Encoded protein: CASSQEQGNGYTF.

V is TRBV7-6 and J is TRBJ1-6, with 7 bases aligning to TRBD1. The J segment lost 9 bases and the V segment lost 1 base, leaving 3 bases of the junction unmatched. In germline, CDR1 is SGHVS, CDR2 FNYEAQ. There are 14 residues in the CDR3. The DNA for the CDR3 is TGTGCCAGCAGCTTAGGACAGGGTAGTTCACCCCTCCACTTT. It specifies CASSLGQGSSPLHF.

This clone was observed a single time. CDR3 residues: CASSRLTGAGNTIYF. In DNA, the CDR3 is TGTGCCAGCAGCCGGTTAACAGGGGCAGGAAACACCATATATTTT. The chain employs TRBV3-1 (or the pseudogene TRBV3-2) and TRBJ1-3; 7 bases agree with TRBD1. V lost 4 bases, J lost 4 bases, and 7 bases stayed unmatched. CDR1 LGHDT and CDR2 YNNKEL come from the germline V gene (reference sequence). The length of the CDR3 is 15 residues.

The chain recombines TRBV6-1 with TRBJ2-7, with D uncertain. The CDR3 is 12 residues long. V was clipped by 1 base and J by 4 bases, with 5 bases between them. Germline CDR1 MNHNS, CDR2 SASEGT. CDR3 DNA sequence: TGTGCCAGCAGTGAAGGCAGTTACGAGCAGTACTTC. This encodes CASSEGSYEQYF.

V gene TRBV2 combines with J gene TRBJ1-2, with D perhaps matching TRBD1 (5 bases). Deletions cut 5 bases from V and 1 base from J, with 8 bases between. The germline CDR1 and CDR2 sequences are SNHLY and FYNNEI. This CDR3 is built from 13 residues. The CDR3 protein is CASSRQINYGYTF. The CDR3 DNA reads TGTGCCAGCAGTCGACAGATTAACTATGGCTACACCTTC.

The rearrangement links TRBV6-5 to TRBJ1-6; D unresolved. Germline lookup yields CDR1 MNHEY and CDR2 SVGAGI. Trimming removed 6 bases at V and 6 bases at J, with 3 bases between. This CDR3 contains 11 residues. CDR3 protein: CASSVNSPLHF. The DNA of the CDR3 is TGTGCCAGCAGCGTTAATTCACCCCTCCACTTT.

This chain connects TRBV6-5 to TRBJ1-2, with 8 bases lining up with TRBD1. V lost 2 bases, J lost 4 bases, and 6 bases stayed unmatched. This CDR3 is built from 15 residues. Looked up from germline, CDR1 is MNHEY and CDR2 is SVGAGI. CDR3 loop: CASSYRQDRVYGYTF. The CDR3 DNA sequence: TGTGCCAGCAGTTACCGGCAGGACAGGGTCTATGGCTACACCTTC.

The chain couples TRBV4-2 to TRBJ2-3; D perhaps matches TRBD2 (6 bases). This CDR3 contains 17 residues. In germline, CDR1 is LGHNA, CDR2 YNFKEQ. V was cut by 4 bases and J by 1 base, with 18 bases left in between. The CDR3 bases are TGTGCCAGCAGCCCGGGGACGGAGGGTTGGGGCACAGATACGCAGTATTTT. It translates to CASSPGTEGWGTDTQYF.

V is TRBV6-5 and J is TRBJ1-1; D is possibly TRBD1 (6 bases). Per the germline V gene, CDR1 is MNHEY and CDR2 is SVGAGI. CDR3 size: 14 residues. Between the trimmed V and J ends, which lost 5 bases and 3 bases, there was a span of 13 bases. The CDR3 coding sequence is TGTGCCAGCAGTCCGCGGGGGGCTGACACTGAAGCTTTCTTT. Residues: CASSPRGADTEAFF.

V usage is TRBV12-5 and J usage is TRBJ1-2; no definite D call. V was pared by 4 bases and J by 0 bases, with 12 bases between. The CDR3 loop spans 15 amino acids. CDR1 and CDR2 from the germline V gene are LGHNT and FRNRAP. The CDR3 region has the DNA TGTGCTAGTGGTTCGTCGACGGGAGCTAACTATGGCTACACCTTC. It yields the protein CASGSSTGANYGYTF.

The rearrangement uses TRBV29-1 and TRBJ2-1; TRBD1 matches 8 bases. Germline CDR1 and CDR2: SQVTM and ANQGSEA. After removal of 1 base from V and 2 bases from J, the junction contained 1 base not matched to a gene. The CDR3 loop spans 14 amino acids. The CDR3 region has the DNA TGCAGCGTTGAAGGCAGGGGGCCCTACAATGAGCAGTTCTTC. This gives the protein CSVEGRGPYNEQFF.

The rearrangement joins TRBV25-1 to TRBJ2-1; TRBD2 matches at 9 bases. Germline V lookup: CDR1 MGHDK, CDR2 SYGVNS. This CDR3 contains 16 residues. V shed 2 bases, J shed 3 bases, and the junction held 5 bases outside the gene matches. CDR3 region: CASSELRGGRYNEQFF. CDR3 DNA sequence: TGTGCCAGCAGTGAACTGCGGGGGGGCCGCTACAATGAGCAGTTCTTC.

This sequence joins TRBV30 and TRBJ2-2; possible D gene TRBD2, 7 bases. This CDR3 has 14 amino acids. With 0 bases removed from V and 5 bases from J, the gap between germline ends came to 10 bases. Per the germline V gene, CDR1 is GTSNPN and CDR2 is SVGIG (reference sequence). For the CDR3, the DNA is TGTGCCTGGAGTGTAGGGGGGGCGACCGGGGAGCTGTTTTTT. Amino acids: CAWSVGGATGELFF.

The rearrangement uses TRBV10-2 and TRBJ1-2, with D possibly matching TRBD1 (6 bases). This CDR3 has 15 amino acids. V lost 4 bases and J 5 bases, leaving 17 bases between the germline ends. Germline V lookup: CDR1 WSHSY, CDR2 SAAADI. The CDR3 spells CASSGGGQERYGYTF. The CDR3, as DNA: TGCGCCAGCAGTGGCGGGGGGCAGGAGAGATATGGCTACACCTTC.

This clone was picked up many times. The rearrangement links TRBV7-9 to TRBJ1-2; 7 nucleotides match TRBD1. Germline CDR1 is SEHNR and CDR2 is FQNEAQ (reference sequence). V was pared by 5 bases and J by 6 bases, with 12 bases of the junction left unmatched. CDR3 size: 15 residues. The chain's CDR3 is CASSARQGQGHGYTF. The DNA for the CDR3 is TGTGCCAGCAGCGCCCGACAGGGCCAAGGTCATGGCTACACCTTC.